Each of the 32 T cell receptor beta chains below was sequenced from the same sample in a study of shared clonotypes between healthy human individuals. TCRdb's copy holds only in-frame clones and misses some; the assay was immunoSEQ multiplex PCR. The sample records some 680,000 clones, roughly 72% being singletons. The specimen sequenced was memory CD4+ T cells sorted from blood. Subset: CD45RA-negative fraction. The receptors here all came from a young woman in good health.

This clone was counted between two and nine times. The gene calls are TRBV7-8 and TRBJ2-3; 9 nucleotides match TRBD1. Per the germline V gene, CDR1 is SGHVS and CDR2 is FQNEAQ. The CDR3 contains 16 residues. The J segment lost 3 bases and the V segment lost 2 bases, leaving 6 bases of the junction unmatched. The CDR3 DNA reads as TGTGCCAGCAGCTTACGGGACAGGGTGGGGACAGATACGCAGTATTTT. Translation: CASSLRDRVGTDTQYF.

This sequence joins TRBV7-6 and TRBJ2-1; 7 bases align to TRBD2. Per germline, CDR1 SGHVS and CDR2 FNYEAQ. J gave up 3 bases and V 2 bases, and 13 bases lay outside the gene matches. This CDR3 is built from 18 residues. The DNA for the CDR3 is TGTGCCAGCAGCTTAATGGCTAGCGGCGACCTTAGCTACAATGAGCAGTTCTTC. Translated, it gives CASSLMASGDLSYNEQFF.

The CDR3 nucleotides are TGCGCCAGCAGCCTAAATGGCCGGGGGGAGGTTGTCCAGTTCTTC. Translation: CASSLNGRGEVVQFF. The rearrangement joins TRBV5-1 to TRBJ2-1; 7 bases are shared with TRBD2. J was trimmed by 13 bases and V by 4 bases; bases with no gene match: 17. The CDR3 totals 15 residues. The germline CDR1 and CDR2 sequences are SGHRS and YFSETQ.

The V call is TRBV27, the J call TRBJ1-1, with D perhaps matching TRBD1 (6 bases). CDR1 is MNHEY, CDR2 SMNVEV, per germline (reference sequence). Trimming took 2 bases from V and 1 from J, leaving 8 bases between them. The CDR3 is 14 residues long. CDR3 nucleotides: TGTGCCAGCAGTTTAAACAGGGCGAACACTGAAGCTTTCTTT. Its translation is CASSLNRANTEAFF.

The V and J genes are TRBV9 and TRBJ2-1, with D possibly TRBD1 on 6 matching bases. This CDR3 is 16 amino acids long. Trimming removed 0 bases from V and 0 bases from J, with 10 bases in between. The germline CDR1 and CDR2 sequences are SGDLS and YYNGEE. DNA for the CDR3: TGTGCCAGCAGCGTAGAGGGGGATACCTCCTACAATGAGCAGTTCTTC. The encoded protein is CASSVEGDTSYNEQFF.

The chain is built from TRBV6-5 and TRBJ2-7, with D tentatively TRBD1 or TRBD2 (5 bases each). The CDR3 has 15 residues. V shed 5 bases and J shed 0 bases, with 14 bases lying between them. Germline lookup yields CDR1 MNHEY and CDR2 SVGAGI. The CDR3 coding sequence is TGTGCCAGCAGTCCAGACGGGGCGAGCTCCTACGAGCAGTACTTC. This encodes CASSPDGASSYEQYF.

The chain links TRBV4-2 to TRBJ2-1, with 12 bases lining up with TRBD2. The CDR3 loop spans 16 amino acids. V gave up 2 bases and J gave up 5 bases; unmatched junction bases: 4. Per germline, CDR1 LGHNA and CDR2 YNFKEQ. The chain's CDR3 is CASSQLGLAGDNEQFF. CDR3 coding DNA: TGTGCCAGCAGCCAACTGGGACTAGCGGGCGACAATGAGCAGTTCTTC.

This clone was recorded once. The CDR3 protein is CASSPKAGLSYEQYF. The CDR3, as DNA: TGTGCCAGCAGTCCGAAGGCAGGGCTCTCCTACGAGCAGTACTTC. The genes are TRBV27 and TRBJ2-7; weak D call: TRBD1 (5 bases). V was clipped by 5 bases and J by 0 bases, with 14 bases between them. Germline V gene sequence: CDR1 MNHEY, CDR2 SMNVEV (reference sequence). The CDR3 sequence is 15 residues long.

This sequence joins TRBV6-5 and TRBJ2-1; a possible D gene is TRBD1 (6 bases). Germline CDR1 reads MNHEY; CDR2 reads SVGAGI. The CDR3 is 14 amino acids. The V end was cut by 3 bases, the J end by 5 bases, with 11 bases between. In nucleotides, the CDR3 is TGTGCCAGCAGTTATTCGTACAGGGACAATGAGCAGTTCTTC. Residues: CASSYSYRDNEQFF.

This clone was seen a handful of times. The genes are TRBV7-3 and TRBJ1-2; 7 bases agree with TRBD1. The ends lost 5 bases at V and 5 bases at J; junction bases unmatched: 5. Germline V gene lookup returns CDR1 SGHTA and CDR2 FQGTGA. The CDR3 is 13 amino acids. The CDR3 coding sequence is TGTGCCAGCAGCGACCGACAGGGTTATGGCTACACCTTC. Translating it yields CASSDRQGYGYTF.

The count of this clone is one. One end of the junction does not line up with germline, which may come from a read error. The chain combines TRBV6-6 with TRBJ2-3; 8 bases line up with TRBD2. Germline values: CDR1 MNHNY, CDR2 SVGAGI (reference sequence). The CDR3 has 12 amino acids. CDR3 region: CASSYSAGELNF. Written as DNA, the CDR3 is TGTGCCAGCAGTTACTCAGCGGGAGAGCTAAATTTT.

This sequence joins TRBV5-5 and TRBJ1-1; TRBD1 might be the D (5 bases). The germline V and J ends were trimmed by 4 bases and 2 bases, with 12 bases remaining between them. The CDR3 sequence is 14 residues long. In germline, CDR1 is SGHKS, CDR2 YYEKEE (reference sequence). The CDR3 DNA follows: TGTGCCAGCAGCCCAGGGTTCGAAAACACTGAAGCTTTCTTT. This encodes CASSPGFENTEAFF.

The chain joins TRBV7-8 to TRBJ1-4; 7 positions match TRBD1. Germline CDR1 SGHVS, CDR2 FQNEAQ. CDR3 length: 14 residues. V dropped 6 bases and J dropped 7; count of bases not matched to a gene: 8. The CDR3 DNA reads TGTGCCAGCAGGGAGAGGGGGCAGGGTGAAAAACTGTTTTTT. Protein: CASRERGQGEKLFF.

This clone has more than one count but fewer than ten. The chain links TRBV28 to TRBJ2-3; D unresolved. V was pared by 6 bases and J by 10 bases, with 17 bases between. The CDR3 is made up of 13 amino acids. Germline CDR1 MDHEN, CDR2 SYDVKM. As DNA, the CDR3 is TGTGCCAGCAGCCCCGATGTCAGTTCTTCGCAGTATTTT. Encoded protein: CASSPDVSSSQYF.

This clone was counted between two and nine times. The chain couples TRBV5-4 to TRBJ1-1; D uncertain. Per the germline V gene, CDR1 is SGHNT and CDR2 is YYREEE (reference sequence). V was shortened by 10 bases and J by 2 bases, with 15 bases between the two germline ends. The CDR3 sequence is 13 residues long. In nucleotides, the CDR3 is TGTGCCCACGGGGTAACACCTAACACTGAAGCTTTCTTT. It yields the protein CAHGVTPNTEAFF.

V and J are TRBV7-2 and TRBJ2-7; D could derive from TRBD1 or TRBD2 (6 bases each). V was cut by 6 bases and J by 6 bases, with 21 bases left in between. CDR3 length: 15 amino acids. Germline V gene lookup returns CDR1 SGHTA and CDR2 FQGNSA. The CDR3 DNA reads TGTGCCAGCAGTCCAGGAAGTGAGGGGGGTCGCGAGCAGTACTTC. Protein: CASSPGSEGGREQYF.

V usage is TRBV29-1 and J usage is TRBJ2-3; tentative D call: TRBD2 (5 bases). Per germline, CDR1 SQVTM and CDR2 ANQGSEA. CDR3 length: 14 residues. As DNA, the CDR3 is TGCAGGGTTAGCGAATATGCTAGCACAGATACGCAGTATTTT. This sequence encodes CRVSEYASTDTQYF.

This clone was found a few times. The chain employs TRBV5-1 and TRBJ2-1; 8 nucleotides match TRBD2. Germline CDR1 is SGHRS and CDR2 is YFSETQ. The CDR3 length is 15 residues. The J segment lost 6 bases and the V segment lost 1 base, leaving 6 bases of the junction unmatched. CDR3 nucleotide sequence: TGCGCCAGCAGCTTGACGACAACTAGCGGCAATGAGCAGTTCTTC. Translated, it gives CASSLTTTSGNEQFF.

CDR3 loop: CASSLEIREQYF. CDR3 nucleotide sequence: TGTGCCAGCAGCTTAGAAATCAGGGAGCAGTACTTC. The chain has TRBV7-9 and TRBJ2-7; D remains unclear. V lost 1 base, J lost 7 bases, and 8 bases lay in between. The CDR3 loop spans 12 amino acids. The germline gives CDR1 SEHNR, CDR2 FQNEAQ (reference sequence).

As regards this clone: The sample holds other DNA sequences that translate to the same CDR3. The chain is built from TRBV5-1 and TRBJ2-5; 8 bases line up with TRBD1. Germline V CDR1 and CDR2: SGHRS, YFSETQ. The ends lost 0 bases at V and 2 bases at J; junction bases unmatched: 3. There are 15 residues in the CDR3. The DNA of the CDR3 is TGCGCCAGCAGCTTGGGGGGGACAGGACAAGAGACCCAGTACTTC. Translated, it gives CASSLGGTGQETQYF. Supplemented by reference TRBV5-1 and TRBJ2-5, the full variable domain reads KAGVTQTPRYLIKTRGQQVTLSCSPISGHRSVSWYQQTPGQGLQFLFEYFSETQRNKGNFPGRFSGRQFSNSRSEMNVSTLELGDSALYLCASSLGGTGQETQYFGPGTRLLVL.

This chain joins TRBV5-1 and TRBJ1-2; 7 nucleotides line up with TRBD1. The CDR3 consists of 13 residues. Germline V CDR1 and CDR2: SGHRS, YFSETQ. J was trimmed by 0 bases and V by 4 bases; bases with no gene match: 0. CDR3 loop: CASSDRANYGYTF. The DNA of the CDR3 is TGCGCCAGCAGCGACAGGGCTAACTATGGCTACACCTTC.

The count of this clone is one. The chain couples TRBV6-6 to TRBJ1-3, with TRBD1 matching 10 bases. The ends lost 2 bases at V and 7 bases at J; junction bases unmatched: 5. Germline CDR1 is MNHNY and CDR2 is SVGAGI (reference sequence). This CDR3 has 15 amino acids. Written as DNA, the CDR3 is TGTGCCAGCAGTTACCCGGGGGACAGGGGCAACACCATATATTTT. It specifies CASSYPGDRGNTIYF.

This clone was seen a handful of times. This chain joins TRBV18 and TRBJ2-7; 7 bases line up with TRBD2. The CDR3 consists of 15 residues. Germline CDR1 KGHSH, CDR2 LQKENI. V trimming: 0 bases; J trimming: 2 bases; junction bases outside the gene matches: 4. CDR3 DNA: TGTGCCAGCTCACCACCGGACGGGAGGCCCTACGAGCAGTACTTC. Residues: CASSPPDGRPYEQYF.

The chain links TRBV12-5 to TRBJ1-3; the D is unclear. From germline, CDR1 is LGHNT and CDR2 FRNRAP. The CDR3 spans 14 residues. Trimming shortened V by 7 bases and J by 0 bases, and 10 bases separated the two germline ends. CDR3 loop: CASAVGSSGNTIYF. CDR3 nucleotides: TGTGCTAGTGCCGTCGGGAGCTCTGGAAACACCATATATTTT.

The chain joins TRBV11-2 to TRBJ1-2, with 7 bases identical to TRBD1. Germline trimming cut 5 bases from V and 5 bases from J; bases unmatched to any gene: 8. The CDR3 is made up of 14 amino acids. Germline-derived CDR1 and CDR2 are SGHAT and FQNNGV. In DNA, the CDR3 is TGTGCCAGCAGCCCACGGGGACAGAGTTATGGCTACACCTTC. Protein product: CASSPRGQSYGYTF.

The J gene is TRBJ2-2, the V gene TRBV6-4; TRBD2 aligns across 9 bases. V shed 6 bases, J shed 4 bases, and the junction held 9 bases outside the gene matches. This CDR3 contains 16 residues. Per the germline V gene, CDR1 is MRHNA and CDR2 is SNTAGT. The CDR3 loop is CASSETSGTVTGELFF. The DNA for the CDR3 is TGTGCCAGCAGCGAGACTAGCGGTACCGTCACCGGGGAGCTGTTTTTT.

The chain recombines TRBV30 with TRBJ2-7, with 9 bases fitting TRBD2. The V gene's germline CDR1 is GTSNPN and CDR2 SVGIG (reference sequence). This CDR3 has 15 amino acids. With 2 bases clipped from V and 4 bases from J, the junction kept 9 bases outside the gene matches. The DNA for the CDR3 is TGTGCCTGGAGTAAAGAGAGCGGGAGGATGTACGAGCAGTACTTC. It translates to CAWSKESGRMYEQYF.

The sample holds a few counts of this clone. At the DNA level, this CDR3 is encoded by other sequences in the same sample as well. The chain links TRBV27 to TRBJ1-2; 7 nucleotides align to TRBD1. J lost 4 bases, V lost 5 bases, and 7 bases had no gene match. The CDR3 sequence is 14 residues long. CDR1 and CDR2 (germline): MNHEY, SMNVEV (reference sequence). CDR3 in amino acids: CASSHRQGGYGYTF. CDR3 coding DNA: TGTGCCAGCAGTCACAGACAGGGTGGCTATGGCTACACCTTC.

This clone was seen just once. The rearrangement links TRBV19 to TRBJ2-1, with D possibly being TRBD2 (6 bases). Germline V gene lookup returns CDR1 LNHDA and CDR2 SQIVND (reference sequence). Between the trimmed V and J ends, which lost 1 base and 4 bases, there was a span of 11 bases. There are 15 residues in the CDR3. This CDR3 is CASSIGSLAYNEQFF. The CDR3 DNA sequence: TGTGCCAGTAGTATAGGTTCCCTAGCGTACAATGAGCAGTTCTTC.

This clone was counted between two and nine times. The J gene is TRBJ1-5, the V gene TRBV19; the match to TRBD1 covers 7 bases. The germline V gene encodes CDR1 LNHDA and CDR2 SQIVND (reference sequence). V lost 1 base to trimming and J lost 6 bases; unmatched junction nucleotides: 3. There are 14 residues in the CDR3. The CDR3 DNA sequence: TGTGCCAGTAGTATAGGAACAGGGGCTCAGCCCCAGCATTTT. Translated: CASSIGTGAQPQHF. The full variable domain, in which reference TRBV19 and TRBJ1-5 provide the parts outside the CDR3, is DGGITQSPKYLFRKEGQNVTLSCEQNLNHDAMYWYRQDPGQGLRLIYYSQIVNDFQKGDIAEGYSVSREKKESFPLTVTSAQKNPTAFYLCASSIGTGAQPQHFGDGTRLSIL.

The chain uses TRBV7-9 and TRBJ1-2; maybe TRBD1 (5 bases). V was shortened by 5 bases and J by 8 bases, with 21 bases between the two germline ends. CDR1 and CDR2 from the germline V gene are SEHNR and FQNEAQ (reference sequence). The CDR3 contains 15 residues. In DNA, the CDR3 is TGTGCCAGCAGCCTCTTCGTGGCAGGTCGGGACGGCTACACCTTC. Its protein product is CASSLFVAGRDGYTF.

This chain connects TRBV27 to TRBJ2-4; D gene unclear. This CDR3 comprises 14 residues. The V end was cut by 3 bases, the J end by 3 bases, with 9 bases between. Germline CDR1 and CDR2: MNHEY and SMNVEV (reference sequence). This CDR3 reads CASSLSGYKNIQYF. The CDR3 DNA sequence: TGTGCCAGCAGTTTGTCCGGGTACAAAAACATTCAGTACTTC.